The rows below give T cell receptor beta chains drawn from one sample of a study of graft-versus-host responses after intestinal transplantation. TCRdb's copy holds only in-frame clones and misses some; the assay was immunoSEQ multiplex PCR. The sample includes over 100,000 clones, around 95% of them seen just once. For these TCRs, the target antigens are not known. The sample in question was unstimulated CD8+ T cells sorted from spleen or lymph node cells, obtained before intestinal transplant. Receptors were obtained from a human donor who received an intestinal transplant. Each CDR3 is given with its conserved first and last residue.

V: TRBV28
J: TRBJ2-1
CDR3: CASSPHGTGPRRSYNEQFF

V: TRBV5-1
J: TRBJ2-7
CDR3: CASSLAVTSGSYEQYF

V: TRBV6-4
J: TRBJ2-7
CDR3: CASSDSLGHSYEQYF

V: TRBV4-3
J: TRBJ2-4
CDR3: CASSQYVLTLAKNIQYF

V: TRBV28
J: TRBJ2-7
CDR3: CASTAGTGSYEQYF

V: TRBV7-6
J: TRBJ2-1
CDR3: CASSPPDWRGGEQFF

V: TRBV4-1
J: TRBJ2-1
CDR3: CASSQAGGPGEQFF

V: TRBV5-5
J: TRBJ2-7
CDR3: CASSLFVAGVPEQYF

V: TRBV7-3
J: TRBJ1-1
CDR3: CASSSGQGNTEAFF

V: TRBV2
J: TRBJ2-5
CDR3: CASRGTGGKETQYF

V: TRBV7-9
J: NA
CDR3: CASSDPGLVSSYEQYF

V: TRBV25-1
J: TRBJ1-5
CDR3: CASSTRISNQPQHF

V: TRBV28
J: TRBJ2-2
CDR3: CASDPHGTSGRAPGELFF

V: TRBV5-4
J: NA
CDR3: CASSFFGESYEQYF

V: TRBV6-6
J: TRBJ2-7
CDR3: CASSYGGRGWEQYF

V: TRBV19
J: TRBJ2-2
CDR3: CASTLGLIGTGELFF

V: TRBV7-8
J: TRBJ2-1
CDR3: CASSLGLTFNEQFF

V: TRBV5-1
J: TRBJ2-1
CDR3: CASSIKTSGGYPYNEQFF

V: TRBV11-2
J: TRBJ2-7
CDR3: CASSLGGSSYEQYF

V: TRBV14
J: TRBJ2-7
CDR3: CASSQANRGPYEQYF

V: TRBV7-6
J: TRBJ2-7
CDR3: CASSLGTGELQRSYEQYF

V: TRBV6-6
J: TRBJ2-1
CDR3: CASTAFGTQYNEQFF

V: TRBV28
J: TRBJ2-3
CDR3: CASSFTGSTDTQYF

V: TRBV4-1
J: TRBJ2-4
CDR3: CASSQAETDGNIQYF

V: TRBV7-3
J: TRBJ1-5
CDR3: CASSFRENQPQHF

V: TRBV14
J: TRBJ1-1
CDR3: CASSPLNTEAFF

V: TRBV4-1
J: TRBJ2-1
CDR3: CASSLSTGRGSSYNEQFF

V: TRBV28
J: TRBJ2-7
CDR3: CASSLLGLAGGGEQYF

V: TRBV6-5
J: TRBJ2-3
CDR3: CASSYGSDTQYF

V: TRBV6-1
J: TRBJ2-5
CDR3: CASSRGQGKETQYF

V: TRBV6-5
J: TRBJ2-7
CDR3: CASSILGTSAYEQYF

V: TRBV4-3
J: TRBJ2-7
CDR3: CASSQDRGNYEQYF

V: TRBV5-1
J: TRBJ2-5
CDR3: CASSLDRMGLEETQYF

V: TRBV7-9
J: TRBJ2-3
CDR3: CASSFVTLDPVGTDTQYF

V: TRBV7-2
J: TRBJ2-1
CDR3: CASSFTLVAEQFF

V: TRBV28
J: TRBJ2-7
CDR3: CASSFGDIQHEQYF

V: TRBV29-1
J: TRBJ1-5
CDR3: CSVEAGEGPDQPQHF

V: TRBV7-6
J: TRBJ2-6
CDR3: CASSFKTSGANVLTF

V: TRBV2
J: TRBJ2-7
CDR3: CASSGHDPGPYEQYF

V: TRBV7-6
J: NA
CDR3: CASSPGLADYEQYF

V: TRBV28
J: TRBJ2-7
CDR3: CASTPGGGLAGYEQYF

V: TRBV6-5
J: TRBJ1-1
CDR3: CASGGYNTEAFF

V: TRBV5-1
J: TRBJ2-7
CDR3: CASSYYRGGEQYF

V: TRBV2
J: TRBJ2-7
CDR3: CASSGEQGWTYEQYF

V: TRBV15
J: TRBJ1-2
CDR3: CATSRANRGRVYGYTF

V: TRBV9
J: TRBJ2-7
CDR3: CASSARLGSSYEQYF

V: TRBV7-8
J: TRBJ2-1
CDR3: CASSIQGTGQGREQFF

V: TRBV9
J: TRBJ2-5
CDR3: CASSVDTGAGDGQYF

V: TRBV27
J: TRBJ1-1
CDR3: CASSLWAGQNTEAFF

V: TRBV4-3
J: TRBJ1-1
CDR3: CASSQDRGMTEAFF

V: TRBV7-2
J: TRBJ2-1
CDR3: CASSFRGGTLALSYNEQFF

V: TRBV2
J: TRBJ2-7
CDR3: CASISHISSYEQYF

V: TRBV5-1
J: TRBJ2-1
CDR3: CASSPGLAGGMFF

V: TRBV12-5
J: TRBJ2-1
CDR3: CASGLDTYNEQFF